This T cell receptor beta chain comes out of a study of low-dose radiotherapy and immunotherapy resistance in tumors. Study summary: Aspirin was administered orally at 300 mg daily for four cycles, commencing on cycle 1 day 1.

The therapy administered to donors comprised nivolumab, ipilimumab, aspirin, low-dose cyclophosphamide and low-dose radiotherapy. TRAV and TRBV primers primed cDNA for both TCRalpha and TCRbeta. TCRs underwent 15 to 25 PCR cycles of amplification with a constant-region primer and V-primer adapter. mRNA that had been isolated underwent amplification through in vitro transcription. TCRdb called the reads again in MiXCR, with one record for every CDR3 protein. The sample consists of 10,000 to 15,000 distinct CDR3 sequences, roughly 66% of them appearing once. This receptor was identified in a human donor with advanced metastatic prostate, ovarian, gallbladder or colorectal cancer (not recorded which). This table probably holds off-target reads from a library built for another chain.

The CDR3 spells CASSAASGSVDNEQFF. CDR3 in DNA: TGTGCCAGCAGTGCGGCTAGCGGGAGTGTCGACAATGAGCAGTTCTTC. V and J are TRBV2 and TRBJ2-1; 10 bases line up with TRBD2. This CDR3 is 16 amino acids long. The germline CDR1 and CDR2 sequences are SNHLY and FYNNEI. V lost 4 bases and J lost 5; bases outside the gene matches: 8.